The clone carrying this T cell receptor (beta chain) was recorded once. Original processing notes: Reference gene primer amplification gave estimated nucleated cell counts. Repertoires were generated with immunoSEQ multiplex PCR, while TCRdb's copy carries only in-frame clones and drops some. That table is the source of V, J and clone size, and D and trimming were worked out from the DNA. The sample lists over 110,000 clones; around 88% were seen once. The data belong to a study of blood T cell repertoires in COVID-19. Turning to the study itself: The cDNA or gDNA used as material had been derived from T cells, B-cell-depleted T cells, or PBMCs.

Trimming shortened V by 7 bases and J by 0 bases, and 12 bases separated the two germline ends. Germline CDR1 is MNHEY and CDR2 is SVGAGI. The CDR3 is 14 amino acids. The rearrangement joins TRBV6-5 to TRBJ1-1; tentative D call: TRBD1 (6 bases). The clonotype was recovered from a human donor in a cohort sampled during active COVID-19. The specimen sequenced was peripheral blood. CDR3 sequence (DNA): TGTGCCAGCACCCCGGGACATTTGAACACTGAAGCTTTCTTT. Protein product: CASTPGHLNTEAFF.